This T cell receptor beta chain is drawn from a study of PD-1 blockade in mismatch repair-deficient tumors. General study results and limits: Tumor-resident clones, often absent from pretreatment blood, expanded after pembrolizumab and then contracted.

Looked up from germline, CDR1 is SGDLS and CDR2 is YYNGEE. The ends were cut back, 0 bases at V and 5 bases at J, with 11 bases in the middle. CDR3 length: 14 amino acids. TCRdb keeps only in-frame clones here, not all; method: immunoSEQ multiplex PCR. The sample has some 45,000 clones, 65% to 80% seen once; the top ten hold about 3.5%. For this clone: The target antigen is unknown.

PCR or immunohistochemistry showed mismatch repair deficiency in every enrolled patient. A few pembrolizumab responders had their TCRs sequenced. The source material was PBMCs, sampled before pembrolizumab treatment. The J gene is TRBJ2-5, the V gene TRBV9, with D possibly being TRBD2 (5 bases). The receptor was isolated from an adult with mismatch repair-deficient cancer. The CDR3 DNA reads TGTGCCAGCAGCGTAGGGACTCGACGGGAGACCCAGTACTTC. This sequence encodes CASSVGTRRETQYF.